Listed below are T cell receptor beta chains from one sample, sequenced in a study of PD-1 blockade in classical Hodgkin lymphoma. The assay was immunoSEQ multiplex PCR, and TCRdb's table has in-frame clones only and misses some. This table holds 25,000 to 35,000 clones, approximately 65% found once. Material: peripheral blood mononuclear cells (PBMCs), obtained before the fourth cycle of nivolumab. These receptors were taken from a human donor with classical Hodgkin lymphoma. Both conserved end residues are trimmed from each CDR3. Fields, in order: J gene, V gene, D gene, CDR3 protein. The D gene is left open where the match is weak.

J gene: TRBJ2-5
V gene: TRBV7-6
D gene: -
CDR3 protein: ASSHRWSSRAQY

J gene: TRBJ2-1
V gene: TRBV7-9
D gene: TRBD1
CDR3 protein: ASSSGRQGLDSYNEQF

J gene: TRBJ1-1
V gene: TRBV7-9
D gene: -
CDR3 protein: ASSLRPDTEAF

J gene: TRBJ2-2
V gene: TRBV27
D gene: -
CDR3 protein: ASSLEQDHSGINTGGLF

J gene: TRBJ2-7
V gene: TRBV7-2
D gene: TRBD1
CDR3 protein: ASSLVGGGTGFYEQY

J gene: TRBJ2-2
V gene: TRBV6-5
D gene: -
CDR3 protein: ASSYSQTTGELF

J gene: TRBJ1-5
V gene: TRBV5-8
D gene: TRBD1
CDR3 protein: ASSLDGQGVNQPQH

J gene: TRBJ1-1
V gene: TRBV15
D gene: -
CDR3 protein: ATSRDKAPNTEAF

J gene: TRBJ2-1
V gene: TRBV7-3
D gene: -
CDR3 protein: ASARGDPDVDEQF

J gene: TRBJ1-1
V gene: TRBV28
D gene: -
CDR3 protein: ASAQGTHTEAF

J gene: TRBJ1-2
V gene: TRBV19
D gene: -
CDR3 protein: ASTPDRRSGAYGYT

J gene: TRBJ1-2
V gene: TRBV10-3
D gene: -
CDR3 protein: AILGDEKSNYGYT